This TCR beta chain appears in the sequencing data of a study of T cells in Graves' hyperthyroidism and ophthalmopathy. This clonotype was picked up many times. RNA transcripts were the template for amplifying TCR beta CDR3 regions. In the first-round RT-PCR of the TCR CDR3, the HTBI primer set was used. TCRdb re-called the multiplex PCR reads through MiXCR, storing one row per CDR3 protein. This sample yields approximately 610,000 distinct CDR3 sequences, of which 14% to 15% are seen a single time; around 4% belongs to the top ten. Uncontrolled infection, other autoimmune disease, pregnancy and lactation each barred patients from inclusion. Germline V gives CDR1 MNHEY, CDR2 SVGAGI. The CDR3 spans 14 residues. V was trimmed by 5 bases and J by 2 bases, leaving 12 bases between them.

The TCR originated in a woman between 35 and 50 years old with Graves' ophthalmopathy. The chain combines TRBV6-5 with TRBJ2-5, with D maybe TRBD1 (5 bases). Sequenced material: blood. CDR3 loop: CASSTPGKQETQYF. The CDR3 DNA is TGTGCCAGCAGTACCCCAGGGAAACAAGAGACCCAGTACTTC.